These 3 T cell receptor beta chains came from one sample sequenced in a study of T cells in Graves' hyperthyroidism and ophthalmopathy (dated by TCRdb to about 2019). The library was generated by multiplex PCR. Sequencing relied on an Illumina HiSeq 2000. TCR beta CDR3 regions were amplified from RNA transcripts. A first-round RT-PCR of the TCR CDR3 used the HTBI primer set with the Qiagen OneStep RT-PCR kit. TCRdb reran the public reads through fastp at Q25 and MiXCR, keeping productive beta chains. Duplicate CDR3 protein sequences are folded into a single record with the most common DNA and genes. The sample table records about half a million distinct CDR3 sequences; around a quarter of these occur just once. The ten largest clones represent around 11% of the sample. The sequencing input was blood. Every receptor here comes from a woman aged 30 to 39 with Graves' ophthalmopathy.

There are many counts of this clonotype. The gene calls are TRBV9 and TRBJ1-3, with D unclear. The germline gives CDR1 SGDLS, CDR2 YYNGEE. There are 16 residues in the CDR3. V was cut by 0 bases and J by 0 bases, with 10 bases left in between. CDR3 DNA sequence: TGTGCCAGCAGCGTAGCCGGTGGCTTCTCTGGAAACACCATATATTTT. As protein: CASSVAGGFSGNTIYF.

This clonotype was observed at least ten times. The chain employs TRBV19 and TRBJ1-5; 9 bases align to TRBD1. Germline CDR1 LNHDA, CDR2 SQIVND (reference sequence). The CDR3 has 16 residues. V lost 9 bases, J lost 3 bases, and 12 bases stayed unmatched. The CDR3 spells CASLGGTGSINQPQHF. DNA of the CDR3: TGTGCCAGCCTTGGCGGGACAGGGAGCATCAATCAGCCCCAGCATTTT.

This clonotype was recorded a few times. The gene calls are TRBV20-1 and TRBJ1-1, with D maybe TRBD1 (6 bases). Deletions cut 6 bases from V and 6 bases from J, with 26 bases between. CDR3 length: 16 amino acids. CDR1 is DFQATT, CDR2 SNEGSKA, per germline (reference sequence). CDR3 in amino acids: CSATTAGGAVSAEAFF. CDR3 coding DNA: TGCAGTGCGACCACCGCTGGGGGCGCAGTTAGCGCTGAAGCTTTCTTT.